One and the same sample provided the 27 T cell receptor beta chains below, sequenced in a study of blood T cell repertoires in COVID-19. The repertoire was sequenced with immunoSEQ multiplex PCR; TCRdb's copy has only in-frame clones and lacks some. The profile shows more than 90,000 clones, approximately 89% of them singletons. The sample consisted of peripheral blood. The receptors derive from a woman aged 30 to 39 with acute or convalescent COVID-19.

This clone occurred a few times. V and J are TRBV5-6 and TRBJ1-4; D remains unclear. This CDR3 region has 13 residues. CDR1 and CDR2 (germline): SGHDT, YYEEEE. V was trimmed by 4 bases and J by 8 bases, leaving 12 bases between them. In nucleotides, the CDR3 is TGTGCCAGCAGCCCGGCGGTGGAAGAAAAACTGTTTTTT. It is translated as CASSPAVEEKLFF.

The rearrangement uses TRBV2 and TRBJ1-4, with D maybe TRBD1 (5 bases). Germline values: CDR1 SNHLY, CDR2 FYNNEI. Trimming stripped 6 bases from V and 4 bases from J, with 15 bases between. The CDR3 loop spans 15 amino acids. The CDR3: CASSPQGGDNEKLFF. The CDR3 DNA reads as TGTGCCAGCAGCCCCCAGGGAGGGGATAATGAAAAACTGTTTTTT.

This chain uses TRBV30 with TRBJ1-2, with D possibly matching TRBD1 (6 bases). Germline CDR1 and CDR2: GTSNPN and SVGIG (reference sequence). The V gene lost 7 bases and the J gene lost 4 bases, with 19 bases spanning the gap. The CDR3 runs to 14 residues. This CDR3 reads CASHPPGRGYGYTF. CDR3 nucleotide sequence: TGTGCCTCTCATCCCCCGGGCAGGGGCTATGGCTACACCTTC.

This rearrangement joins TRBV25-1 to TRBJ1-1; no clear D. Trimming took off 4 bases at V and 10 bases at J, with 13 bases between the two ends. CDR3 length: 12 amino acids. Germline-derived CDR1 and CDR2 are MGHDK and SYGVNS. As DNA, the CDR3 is TGTGCCAGCAGTGGGGTAACGGCGGGAGCTTTCTTT. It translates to CASSGVTAGAFF.

The chain's CDR3 is CASRLVEFPTYEQYF. In DNA, the CDR3 is TGTGCAAGTCGCTTAGTCGAGTTCCCTACCTACGAGCAGTACTTC. This chain joins TRBV12-2 and TRBJ2-7; the listed D gene, TRBD2, was not tested against the DNA. TRBV12-2 is designated a pseudogene. The CDR3 sequence is 15 residues long.

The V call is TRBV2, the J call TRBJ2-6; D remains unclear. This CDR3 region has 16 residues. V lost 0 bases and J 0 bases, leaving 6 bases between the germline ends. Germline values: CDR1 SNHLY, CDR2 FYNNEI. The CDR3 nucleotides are TGTGCCAGCAGTGAAGCTCGAGCCTCTGGGGCCAACGTCCTGACTTTC. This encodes CASSEARASGANVLTF.

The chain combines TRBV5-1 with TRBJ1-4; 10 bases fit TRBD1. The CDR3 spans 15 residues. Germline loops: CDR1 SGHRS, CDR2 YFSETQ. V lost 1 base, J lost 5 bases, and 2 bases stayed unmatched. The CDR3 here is CASSLRGQGNEKLFF. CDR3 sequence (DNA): TGCGCCAGCAGCTTGAGGGGACAGGGGAATGAAAAACTGTTTTTT.

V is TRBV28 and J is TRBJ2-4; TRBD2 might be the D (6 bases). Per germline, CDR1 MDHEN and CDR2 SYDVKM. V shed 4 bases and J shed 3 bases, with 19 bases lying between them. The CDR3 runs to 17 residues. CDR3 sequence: CASSSRRDPRGKNIQYF. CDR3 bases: TGTGCCAGCAGTTCCCGGCGGGACCCTCGAGGCAAAAACATTCAGTACTTC.

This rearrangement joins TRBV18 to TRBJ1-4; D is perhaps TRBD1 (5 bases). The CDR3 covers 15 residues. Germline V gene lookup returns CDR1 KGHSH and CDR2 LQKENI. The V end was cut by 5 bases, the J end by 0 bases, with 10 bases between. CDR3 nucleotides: TGTGCCAGCTCAGTTCCCAGGGCAACTAATGAAAAACTGTTTTTT. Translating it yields CASSVPRATNEKLFF.

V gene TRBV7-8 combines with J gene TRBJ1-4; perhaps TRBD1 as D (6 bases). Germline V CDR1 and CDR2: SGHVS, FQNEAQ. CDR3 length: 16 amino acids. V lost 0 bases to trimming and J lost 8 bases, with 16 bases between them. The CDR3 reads CASSLAETGVREKLFF. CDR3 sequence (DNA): TGTGCCAGCAGCTTAGCGGAGACAGGAGTAAGGGAAAAACTGTTTTTT. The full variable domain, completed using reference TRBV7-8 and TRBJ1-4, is GAGVSQSPRYKVAKRGQDVALRCDPISGHVSLFWYQQALGQGPEFLTYFQNEAQLDKSGLPSDRFFAERPEGSVSTLKIQRTQQEDSAVYLCASSLAETGVREKLFFGSGTQLSVL.

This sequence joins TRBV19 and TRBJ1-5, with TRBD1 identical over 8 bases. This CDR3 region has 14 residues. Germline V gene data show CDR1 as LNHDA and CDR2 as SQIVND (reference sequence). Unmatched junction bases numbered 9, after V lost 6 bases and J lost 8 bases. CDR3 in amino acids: CASRPWQGQEPQHF. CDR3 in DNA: TGTGCCAGTAGGCCATGGCAGGGACAGGAGCCCCAGCATTTT.

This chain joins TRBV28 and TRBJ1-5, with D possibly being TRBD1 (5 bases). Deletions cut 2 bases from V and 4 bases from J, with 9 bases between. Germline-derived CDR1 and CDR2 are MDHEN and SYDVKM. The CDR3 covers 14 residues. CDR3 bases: TGTGCCAGCAGTTTAGGGGCAGGGAATCAGCCCCAGCATTTT. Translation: CASSLGAGNQPQHF.

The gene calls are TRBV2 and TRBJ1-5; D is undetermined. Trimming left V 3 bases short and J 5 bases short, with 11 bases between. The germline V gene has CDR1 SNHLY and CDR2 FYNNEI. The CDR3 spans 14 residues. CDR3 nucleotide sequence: TGTGCCAGCAGTGAGAACGCCCGAGATCAGCCCCAGCATTTT. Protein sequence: CASSENARDQPQHF.

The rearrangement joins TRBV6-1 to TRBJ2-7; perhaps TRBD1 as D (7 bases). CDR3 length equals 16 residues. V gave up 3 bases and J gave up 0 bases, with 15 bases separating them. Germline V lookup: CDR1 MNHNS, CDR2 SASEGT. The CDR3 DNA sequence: TGTGCCAGCAGTGACCTGGAGGGACAGAGCTCCTACGAGCAGTACTTC. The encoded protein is CASSDLEGQSSYEQYF.

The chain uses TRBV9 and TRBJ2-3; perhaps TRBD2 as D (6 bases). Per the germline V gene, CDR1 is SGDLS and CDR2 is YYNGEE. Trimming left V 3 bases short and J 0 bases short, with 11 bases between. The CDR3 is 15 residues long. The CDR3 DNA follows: TGTGCCAGCAGCGGGTCGGGGGTTAGCACAGATACGCAGTATTTT. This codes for CASSGSGVSTDTQYF.

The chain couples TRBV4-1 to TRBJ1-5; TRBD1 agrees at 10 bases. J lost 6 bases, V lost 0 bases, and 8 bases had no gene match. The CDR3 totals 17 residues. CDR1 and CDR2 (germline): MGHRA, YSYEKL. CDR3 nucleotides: TGCGCCAGCAGCCAAGAAGGCTCCGGGACAGGGGTTCAGCCCCAGCATTTT. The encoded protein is CASSQEGSGTGVQPQHF.

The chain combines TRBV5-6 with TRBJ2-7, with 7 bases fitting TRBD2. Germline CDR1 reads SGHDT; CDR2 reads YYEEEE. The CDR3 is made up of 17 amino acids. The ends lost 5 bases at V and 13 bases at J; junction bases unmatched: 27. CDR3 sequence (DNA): TGTGCCAGCAGTAATCAAAGGGGCCCTCCCGGGACTACGAGCAGTTACTTC. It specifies CASSNQRGPPGTTSSYF.

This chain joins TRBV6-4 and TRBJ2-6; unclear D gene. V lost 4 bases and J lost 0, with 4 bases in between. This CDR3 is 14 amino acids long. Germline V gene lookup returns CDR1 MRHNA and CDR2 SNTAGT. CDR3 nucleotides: TGTGCCAGCAGTGCCGTCTCTGGGGCCAACGTCCTGACTTTC. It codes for CASSAVSGANVLTF.

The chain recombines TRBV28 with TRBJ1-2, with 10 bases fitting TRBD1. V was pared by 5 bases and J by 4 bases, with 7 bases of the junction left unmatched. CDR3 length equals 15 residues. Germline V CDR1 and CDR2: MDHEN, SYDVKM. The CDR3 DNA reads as TGTGCCAGCAGTCAACCGACAGGGGGCGTCTATGGCTACACCTTC. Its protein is CASSQPTGGVYGYTF.

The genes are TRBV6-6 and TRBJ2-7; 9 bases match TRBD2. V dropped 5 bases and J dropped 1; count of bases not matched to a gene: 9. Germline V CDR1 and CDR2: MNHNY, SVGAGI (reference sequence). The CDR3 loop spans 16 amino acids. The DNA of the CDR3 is TGTGCCAGCAGTCCATCGGCTAGCGGGGCTTCCTACGAGCAGTACTTC. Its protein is CASSPSASGASYEQYF.

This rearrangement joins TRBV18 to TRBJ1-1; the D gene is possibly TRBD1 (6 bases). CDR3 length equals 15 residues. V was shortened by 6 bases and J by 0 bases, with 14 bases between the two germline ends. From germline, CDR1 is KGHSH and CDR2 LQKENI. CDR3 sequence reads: CASSIHRDMNTEAFF. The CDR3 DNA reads TGTGCCAGCTCGATCCACAGGGACATGAACACTGAAGCTTTCTTT.

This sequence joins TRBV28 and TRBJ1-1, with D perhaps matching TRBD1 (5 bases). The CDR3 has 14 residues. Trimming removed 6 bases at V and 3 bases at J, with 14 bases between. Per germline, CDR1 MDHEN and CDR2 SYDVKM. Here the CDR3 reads CASSQGGSDTEAFF. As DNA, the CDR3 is TGTGCCAGCAGCCAGGGAGGCTCGGACACTGAAGCTTTCTTT.

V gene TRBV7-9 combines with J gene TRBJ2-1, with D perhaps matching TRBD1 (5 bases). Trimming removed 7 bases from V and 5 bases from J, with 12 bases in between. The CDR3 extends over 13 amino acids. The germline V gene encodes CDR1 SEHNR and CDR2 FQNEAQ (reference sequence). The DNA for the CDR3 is TGTGCCAGCACCCAATACAGGAACAATGAGCAGTTCTTC. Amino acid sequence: CASTQYRNNEQFF.

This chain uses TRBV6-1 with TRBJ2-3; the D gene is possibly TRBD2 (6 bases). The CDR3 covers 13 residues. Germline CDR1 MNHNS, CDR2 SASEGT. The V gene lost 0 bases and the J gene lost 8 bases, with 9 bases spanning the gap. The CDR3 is CASSEAGGSTQYF. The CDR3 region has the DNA TGTGCCAGCAGTGAAGCTGGGGGGAGTACGCAGTATTTT.

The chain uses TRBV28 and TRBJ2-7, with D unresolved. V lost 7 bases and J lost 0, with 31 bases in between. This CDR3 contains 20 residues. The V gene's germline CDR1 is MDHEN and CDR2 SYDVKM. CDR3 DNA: TGTGCCAGCACCCCGCCGGTTTTGTATTCAGGCAGCCCAAGCTCCTACGAGCAGTACTTC. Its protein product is CASTPPVLYSGSPSSYEQYF.

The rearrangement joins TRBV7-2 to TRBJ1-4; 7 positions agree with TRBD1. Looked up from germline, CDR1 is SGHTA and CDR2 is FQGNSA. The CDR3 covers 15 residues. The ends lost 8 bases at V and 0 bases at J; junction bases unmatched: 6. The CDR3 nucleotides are TGTGCCAGCTCCCGGGACAGTTCAACTAATGAAAAACTGTTTTTT. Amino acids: CASSRDSSTNEKLFF.

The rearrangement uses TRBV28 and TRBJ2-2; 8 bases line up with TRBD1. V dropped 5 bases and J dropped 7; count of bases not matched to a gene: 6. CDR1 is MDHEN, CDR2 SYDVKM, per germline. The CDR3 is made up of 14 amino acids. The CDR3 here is CASSTDRGGGELFF. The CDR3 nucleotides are TGTGCCAGCAGTACCGACAGGGGCGGCGGGGAGCTGTTTTTT.